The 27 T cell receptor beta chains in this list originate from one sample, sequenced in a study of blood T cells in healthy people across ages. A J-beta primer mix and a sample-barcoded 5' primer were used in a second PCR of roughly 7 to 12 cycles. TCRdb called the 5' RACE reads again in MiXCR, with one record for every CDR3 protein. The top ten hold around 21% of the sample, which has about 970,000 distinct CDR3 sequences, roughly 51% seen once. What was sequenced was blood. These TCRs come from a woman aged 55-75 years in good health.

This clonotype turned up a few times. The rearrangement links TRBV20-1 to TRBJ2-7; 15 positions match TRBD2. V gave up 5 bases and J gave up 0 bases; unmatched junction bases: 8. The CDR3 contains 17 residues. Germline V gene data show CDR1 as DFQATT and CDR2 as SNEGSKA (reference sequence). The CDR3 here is CSAGTGTSGRFSYEQYF. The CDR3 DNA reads TGCAGTGCTGGTACCGGGACTAGCGGGAGGTTCTCCTACGAGCAGTACTTC.

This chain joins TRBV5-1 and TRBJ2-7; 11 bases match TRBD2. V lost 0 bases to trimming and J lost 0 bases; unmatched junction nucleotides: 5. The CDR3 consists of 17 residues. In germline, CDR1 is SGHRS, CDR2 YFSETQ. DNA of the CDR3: TGCGCCAGCAGCTTGGCTAGCGGGAGGCATTACTCCTACGAGCAGTACTTC. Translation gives CASSLASGRHYSYEQYF.

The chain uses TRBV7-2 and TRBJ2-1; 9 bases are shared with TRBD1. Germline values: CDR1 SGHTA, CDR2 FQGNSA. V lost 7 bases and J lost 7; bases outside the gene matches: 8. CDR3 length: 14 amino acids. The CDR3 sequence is CASMVGTGQNEQFF. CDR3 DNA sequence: TGTGCCAGCATGGTCGGGACAGGGCAGAATGAGCAGTTCTTC. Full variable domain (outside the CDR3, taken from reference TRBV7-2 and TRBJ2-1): GAGVSQSPSNKVTEKGKDVELRCDPISGHTALYWYRQSLGQGLEFLIYFQGNSAPDKSGLPSDRFSAERTGGSVSTLTIQRTQQEDSAVYLCASMVGTGQNEQFFGPGTRLTVL.

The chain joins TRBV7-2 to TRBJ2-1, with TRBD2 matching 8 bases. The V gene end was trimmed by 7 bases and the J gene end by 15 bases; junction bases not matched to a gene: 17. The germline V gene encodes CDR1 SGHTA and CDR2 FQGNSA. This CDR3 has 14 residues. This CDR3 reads CASTAHVGLVSAFF. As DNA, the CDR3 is TGTGCCAGCACCGCACACGTGGGACTAGTTTCTGCGTTCTTC. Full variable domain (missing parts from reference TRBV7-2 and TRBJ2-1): GAGVSQSPSNKVTEKGKDVELRCDPISGHTALYWYRQSLGQGLEFLIYFQGNSAPDKSGLPSDRFSAERTGGSVSTLTIQRTQQEDSAVYLCASTAHVGLVSAFFGPGTRLTVL.

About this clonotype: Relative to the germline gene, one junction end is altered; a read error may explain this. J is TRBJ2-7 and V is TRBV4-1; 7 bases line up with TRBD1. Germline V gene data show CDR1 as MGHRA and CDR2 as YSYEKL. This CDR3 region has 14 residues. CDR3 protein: CTSSADRFSYEQYF. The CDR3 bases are TGCACCAGCAGCGCGGACAGGTTTTCCTACGAGCAGTACTTC.

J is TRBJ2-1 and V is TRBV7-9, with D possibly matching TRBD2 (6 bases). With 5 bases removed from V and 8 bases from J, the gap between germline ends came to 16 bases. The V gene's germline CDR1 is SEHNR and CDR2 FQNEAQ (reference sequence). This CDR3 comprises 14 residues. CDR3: CASSNVGGWDEQFF. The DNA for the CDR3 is TGTGCCAGCAGCAATGTCGGGGGTTGGGATGAGCAGTTCTTC.

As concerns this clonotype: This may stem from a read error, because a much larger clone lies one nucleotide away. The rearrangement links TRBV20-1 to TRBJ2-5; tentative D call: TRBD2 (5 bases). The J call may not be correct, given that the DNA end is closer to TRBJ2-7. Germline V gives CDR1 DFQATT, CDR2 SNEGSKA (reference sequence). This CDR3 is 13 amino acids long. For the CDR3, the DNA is TGCAGTGCTAGAGATCAAGCGGAAAACGAGCAGTACTTC. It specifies CSARDQAENEQYF.

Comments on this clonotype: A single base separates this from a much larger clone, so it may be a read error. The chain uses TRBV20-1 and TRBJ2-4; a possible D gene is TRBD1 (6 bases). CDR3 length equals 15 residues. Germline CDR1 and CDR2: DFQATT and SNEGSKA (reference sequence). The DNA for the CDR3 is TGCAGTGCTATCACAGGGATGAGGGCCAAAGACATTCAGTACTTC. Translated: CSAITGMRAKDIQYF.

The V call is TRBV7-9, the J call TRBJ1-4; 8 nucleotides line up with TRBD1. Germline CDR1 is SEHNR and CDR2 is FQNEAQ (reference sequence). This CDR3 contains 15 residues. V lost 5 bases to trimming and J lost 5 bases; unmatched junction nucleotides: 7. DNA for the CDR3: TGTGCCAGCAGCCTCAGACCAGGGGGCAATGAAAAACTGTTTTTT. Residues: CASSLRPGGNEKLFF.

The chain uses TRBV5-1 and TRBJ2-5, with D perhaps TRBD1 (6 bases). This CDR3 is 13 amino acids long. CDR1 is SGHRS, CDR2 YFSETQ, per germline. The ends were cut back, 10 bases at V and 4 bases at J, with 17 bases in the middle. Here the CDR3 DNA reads TGCGCCCGTCGGAGACAGGTACGAGAGACCCAGTACTTC. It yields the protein CARRRQVRETQYF.

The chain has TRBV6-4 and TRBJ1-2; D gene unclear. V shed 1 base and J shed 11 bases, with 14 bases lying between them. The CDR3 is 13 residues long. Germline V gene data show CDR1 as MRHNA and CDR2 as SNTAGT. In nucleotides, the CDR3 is TGTGCCAGCAGTGACTTACCGGGAGGGAGGTACACCTTC. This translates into CASSDLPGGRYTF.

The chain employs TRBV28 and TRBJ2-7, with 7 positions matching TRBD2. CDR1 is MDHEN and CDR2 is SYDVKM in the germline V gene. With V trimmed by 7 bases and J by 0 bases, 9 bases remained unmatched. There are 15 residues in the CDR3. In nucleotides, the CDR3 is TGTGCCAGCACCTCGTTCGGGAGGAGCTCCTACGAGCAGTACTTC. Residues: CASTSFGRSSYEQYF.

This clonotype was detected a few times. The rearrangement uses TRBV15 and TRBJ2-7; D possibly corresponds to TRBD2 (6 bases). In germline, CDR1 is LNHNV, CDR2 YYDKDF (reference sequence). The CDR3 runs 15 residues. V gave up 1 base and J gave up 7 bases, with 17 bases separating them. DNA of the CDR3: TGTGCCACCAGCAGAGGAGGAGGGCGATACAATGAGCAGTACTTC. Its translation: CATSRGGGRYNEQYF.

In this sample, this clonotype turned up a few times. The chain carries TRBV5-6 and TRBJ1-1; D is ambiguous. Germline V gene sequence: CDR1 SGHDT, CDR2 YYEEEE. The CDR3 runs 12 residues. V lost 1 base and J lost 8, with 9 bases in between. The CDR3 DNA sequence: TGTGCCAGCAGCTTGCGTGTGGGGGAAGCTTTCTTT. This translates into CASSLRVGEAFF.

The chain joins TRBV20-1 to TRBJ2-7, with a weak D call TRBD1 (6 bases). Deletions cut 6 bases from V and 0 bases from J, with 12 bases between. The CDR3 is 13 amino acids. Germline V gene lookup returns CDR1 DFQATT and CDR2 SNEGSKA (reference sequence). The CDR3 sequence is CSASGTFSYEQYF. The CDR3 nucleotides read TGCAGTGCCTCCGGGACATTCTCCTACGAGCAGTACTTC.

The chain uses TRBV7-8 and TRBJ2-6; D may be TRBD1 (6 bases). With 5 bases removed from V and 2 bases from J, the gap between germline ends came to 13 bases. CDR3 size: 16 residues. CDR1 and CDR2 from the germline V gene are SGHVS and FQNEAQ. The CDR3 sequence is CASSTTAGAGANVLTF. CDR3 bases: TGTGCCAGCAGCACAACTGCAGGGGCTGGGGCCAACGTCCTGACTTTC.

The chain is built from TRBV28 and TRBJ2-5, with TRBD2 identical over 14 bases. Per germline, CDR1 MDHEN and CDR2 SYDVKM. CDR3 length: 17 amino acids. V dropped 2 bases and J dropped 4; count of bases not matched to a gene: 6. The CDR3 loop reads CASSLRGTSGRRETQYF. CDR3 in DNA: TGTGCCAGCAGTTTACGGGGGACTAGCGGGAGAAGAGAGACCCAGTACTTC.

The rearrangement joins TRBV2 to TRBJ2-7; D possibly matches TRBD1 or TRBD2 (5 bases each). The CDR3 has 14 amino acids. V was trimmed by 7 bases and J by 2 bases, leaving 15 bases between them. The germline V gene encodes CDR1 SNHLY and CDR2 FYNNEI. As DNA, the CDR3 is TGTGCCAGCACAACCGGGACGACTACCTACGAGCAGTACTTC. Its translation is CASTTGTTTYEQYF.

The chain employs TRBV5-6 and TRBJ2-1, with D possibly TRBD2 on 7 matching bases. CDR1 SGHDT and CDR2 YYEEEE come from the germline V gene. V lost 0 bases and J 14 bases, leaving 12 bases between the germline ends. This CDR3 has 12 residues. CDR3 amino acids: CASSLGRGGEFF. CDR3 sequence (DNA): TGTGCCAGCAGCTTGGGTAGGGGGGGCGAGTTCTTC.

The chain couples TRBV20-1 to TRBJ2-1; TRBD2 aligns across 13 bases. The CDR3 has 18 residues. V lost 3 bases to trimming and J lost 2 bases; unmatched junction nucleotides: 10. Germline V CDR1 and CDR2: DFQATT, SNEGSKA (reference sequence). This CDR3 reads CSASSGLAGVYTYNEQFF. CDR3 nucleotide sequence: TGCAGTGCTAGCTCCGGACTAGCGGGAGTTTACACCTACAATGAGCAGTTCTTC.

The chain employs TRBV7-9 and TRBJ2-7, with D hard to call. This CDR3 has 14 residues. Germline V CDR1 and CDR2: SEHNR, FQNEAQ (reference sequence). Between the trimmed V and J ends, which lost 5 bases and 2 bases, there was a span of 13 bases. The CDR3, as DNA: TGTGCCAGCAGCAACGTTGACACCGCCTACGAGCAGTACTTC. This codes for CASSNVDTAYEQYF.

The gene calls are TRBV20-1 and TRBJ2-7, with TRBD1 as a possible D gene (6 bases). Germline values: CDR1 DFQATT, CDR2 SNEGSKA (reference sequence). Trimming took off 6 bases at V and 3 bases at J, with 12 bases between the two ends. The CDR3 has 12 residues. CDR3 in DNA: TGCAGTGCCAGGGGACCTCTCTACGAGCAGTACTTC. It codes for CSARGPLYEQYF.

The CDR3 coding sequence is TGTGCCAGCAGTTCCCTAGACACCAATGAGCAGTTCTTC. Translated: CASSSLDTNEQFF. The J gene is TRBJ2-1, the V gene TRBV27; D is ambiguous. V shed 4 bases and J shed 6 bases, with 10 bases lying between them. CDR3 length: 13 residues. Looked up from germline, CDR1 is MNHEY and CDR2 is SMNVEV (reference sequence).

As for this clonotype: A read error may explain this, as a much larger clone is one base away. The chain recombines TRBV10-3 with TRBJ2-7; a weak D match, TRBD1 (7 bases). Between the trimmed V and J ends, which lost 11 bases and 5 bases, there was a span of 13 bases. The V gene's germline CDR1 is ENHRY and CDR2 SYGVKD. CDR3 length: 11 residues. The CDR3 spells CAAARGDEQYF. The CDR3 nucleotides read TGTGCCGCGGCCAGGGGGGACGAGCAGTACTTC.

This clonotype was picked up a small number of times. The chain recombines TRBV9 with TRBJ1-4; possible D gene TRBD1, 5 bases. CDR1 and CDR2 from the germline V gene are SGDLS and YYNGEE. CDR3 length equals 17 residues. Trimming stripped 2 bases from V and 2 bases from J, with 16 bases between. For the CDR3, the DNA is TGTGCCAGCAGCGTTTTCGACGGGACGCCTACTAATGAAAAACTGTTTTTT. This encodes CASSVFDGTPTNEKLFF.

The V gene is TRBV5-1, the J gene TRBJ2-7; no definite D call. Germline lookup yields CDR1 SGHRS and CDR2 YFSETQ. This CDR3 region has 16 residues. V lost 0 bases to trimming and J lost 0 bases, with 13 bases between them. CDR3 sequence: CASSLEVVGSSYEQYF. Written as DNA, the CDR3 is TGCGCCAGCAGCTTGGAGGTTGTTGGCAGCTCCTACGAGCAGTACTTC.

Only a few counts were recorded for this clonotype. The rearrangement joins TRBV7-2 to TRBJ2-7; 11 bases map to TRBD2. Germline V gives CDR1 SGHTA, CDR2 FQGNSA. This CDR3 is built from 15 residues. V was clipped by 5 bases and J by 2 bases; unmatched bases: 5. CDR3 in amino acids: CASSVGTSGTYEQYF. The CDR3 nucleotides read TGTGCCAGCAGCGTCGGGACTAGCGGTACCTACGAGCAGTACTTC.